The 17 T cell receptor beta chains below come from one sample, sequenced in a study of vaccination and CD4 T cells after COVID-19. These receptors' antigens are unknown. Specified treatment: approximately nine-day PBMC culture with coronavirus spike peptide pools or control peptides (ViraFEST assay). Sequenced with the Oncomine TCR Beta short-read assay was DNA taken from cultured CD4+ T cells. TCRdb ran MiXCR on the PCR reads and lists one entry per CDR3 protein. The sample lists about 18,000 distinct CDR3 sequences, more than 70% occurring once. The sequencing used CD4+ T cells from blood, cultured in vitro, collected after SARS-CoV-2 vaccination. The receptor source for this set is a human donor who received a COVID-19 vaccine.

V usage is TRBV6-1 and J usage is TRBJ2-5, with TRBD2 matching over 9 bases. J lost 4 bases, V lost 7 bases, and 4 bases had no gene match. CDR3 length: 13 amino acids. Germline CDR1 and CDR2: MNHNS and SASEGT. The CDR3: CASKRTSAETQYF. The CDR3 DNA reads TGTGCCAGCAAAAGGACTAGCGCAGAGACCCAGTACTTC.

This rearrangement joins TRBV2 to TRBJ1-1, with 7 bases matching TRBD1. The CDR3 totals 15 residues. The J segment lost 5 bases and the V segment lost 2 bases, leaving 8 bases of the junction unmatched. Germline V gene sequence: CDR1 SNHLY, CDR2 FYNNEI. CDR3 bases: TGTGCCAGCAGTGAAACAAGACAGGGCCGGACTGAAGCTTTCTTT. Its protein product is CASSETRQGRTEAFF.

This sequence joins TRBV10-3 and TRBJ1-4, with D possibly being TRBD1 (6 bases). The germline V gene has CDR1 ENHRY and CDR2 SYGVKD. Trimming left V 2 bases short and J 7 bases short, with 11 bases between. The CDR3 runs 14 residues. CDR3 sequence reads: CAISEMGAGEKLFF. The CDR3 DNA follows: TGTGCCATCAGTGAGATGGGGGCGGGTGAAAAACTGTTTTTT.

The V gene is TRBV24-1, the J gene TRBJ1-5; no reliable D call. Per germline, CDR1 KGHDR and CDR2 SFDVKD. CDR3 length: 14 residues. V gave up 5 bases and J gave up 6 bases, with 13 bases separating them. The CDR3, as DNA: TGTGCCACCAGTGGAGTAGGTCGGGCTCAGCCCCAGCATTTT. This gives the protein CATSGVGRAQPQHF.

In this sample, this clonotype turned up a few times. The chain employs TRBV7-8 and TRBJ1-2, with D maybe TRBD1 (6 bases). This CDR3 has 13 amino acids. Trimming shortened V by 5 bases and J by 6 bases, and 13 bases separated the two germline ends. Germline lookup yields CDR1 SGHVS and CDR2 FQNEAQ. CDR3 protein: CASSLGGDDGYTF. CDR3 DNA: TGTGCCAGCAGCCTAGGGGGGGATGATGGCTACACCTTC.

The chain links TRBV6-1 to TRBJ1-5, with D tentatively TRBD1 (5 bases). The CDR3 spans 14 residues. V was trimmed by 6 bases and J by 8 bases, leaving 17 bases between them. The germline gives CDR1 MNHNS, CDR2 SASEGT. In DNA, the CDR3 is TGTGCCAGCAGGGTTGGGGGTTGGACTGAGCCCCAGCATTTT. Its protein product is CASRVGGWTEPQHF.

This CDR3 reads CASSLQGAAQETQYF. CDR3 DNA sequence: TGTGCCAGTAGCTTACAGGGGGCAGCTCAAGAGACCCAGTACTTC. The chain is built from TRBV19 and TRBJ2-5, with 9 positions matching TRBD1. J gave up 2 bases and V 6 bases, and 7 bases lay outside the gene matches. The CDR3 contains 15 residues. Germline lookup yields CDR1 LNHDA and CDR2 SQIVND (reference sequence).

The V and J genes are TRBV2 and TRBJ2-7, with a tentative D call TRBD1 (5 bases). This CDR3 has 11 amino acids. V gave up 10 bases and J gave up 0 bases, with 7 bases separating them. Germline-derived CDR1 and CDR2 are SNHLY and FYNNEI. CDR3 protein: CAIRVSYEQYF. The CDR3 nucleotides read TGTGCCATCAGGGTCTCCTACGAGCAGTACTTC.

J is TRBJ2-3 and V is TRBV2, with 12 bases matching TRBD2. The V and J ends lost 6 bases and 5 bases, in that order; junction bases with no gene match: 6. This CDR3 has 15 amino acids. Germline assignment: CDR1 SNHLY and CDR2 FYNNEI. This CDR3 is CASSRLAGVQDTQYF. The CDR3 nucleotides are TGTGCCAGCAGCCGACTAGCGGGGGTACAAGATACGCAGTATTTT.

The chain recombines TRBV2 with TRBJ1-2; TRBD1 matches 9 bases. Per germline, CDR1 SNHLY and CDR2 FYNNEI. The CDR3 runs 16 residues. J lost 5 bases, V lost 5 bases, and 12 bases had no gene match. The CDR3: CASSSEIGTGRYGYTF. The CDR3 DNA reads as TGTGCCAGCAGTTCGGAGATTGGGACAGGGAGGTATGGCTACACCTTC.

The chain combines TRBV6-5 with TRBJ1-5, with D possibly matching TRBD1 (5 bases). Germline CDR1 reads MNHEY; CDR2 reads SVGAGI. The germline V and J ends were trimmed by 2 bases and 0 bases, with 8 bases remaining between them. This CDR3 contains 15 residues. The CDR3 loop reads CASSYGHDSNQPQHF. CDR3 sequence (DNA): TGTGCCAGCAGTTACGGACACGATAGCAATCAGCCCCAGCATTTT.

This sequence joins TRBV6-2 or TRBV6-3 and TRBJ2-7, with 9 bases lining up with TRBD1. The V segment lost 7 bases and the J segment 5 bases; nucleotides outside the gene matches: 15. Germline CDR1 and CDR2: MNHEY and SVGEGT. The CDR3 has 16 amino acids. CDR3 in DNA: TGTGCCAGCACCCCGGGACAGGGTCGCCCTCTGGACGAGCAGTACTTC. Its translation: CASTPGQGRPLDEQYF.

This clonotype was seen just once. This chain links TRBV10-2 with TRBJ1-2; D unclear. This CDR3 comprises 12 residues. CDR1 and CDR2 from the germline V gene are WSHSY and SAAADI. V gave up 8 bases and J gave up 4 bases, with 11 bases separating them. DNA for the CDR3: TGCGCCAGCGGGGTTAACCTCTATGGCTACACCTTC. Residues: CASGVNLYGYTF.

CDR3 in amino acids: CASSEAGAGNTIYF. CDR3 in DNA: TGTGCCAGCAGTGAAGCGGGGGCCGGAAACACCATATATTTT. The chain links TRBV6-1 to TRBJ1-3, with D maybe TRBD1 (6 bases). V was cut by 0 bases and J by 4 bases, with 7 bases left in between. The CDR3 length is 14 residues. Germline CDR1 MNHNS, CDR2 SASEGT.

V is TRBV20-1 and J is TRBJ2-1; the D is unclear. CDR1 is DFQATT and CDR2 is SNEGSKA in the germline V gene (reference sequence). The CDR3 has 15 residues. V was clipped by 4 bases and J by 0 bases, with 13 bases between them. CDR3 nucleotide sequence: TGCAGTGCTATTCGTGGAGCCAGCTCCTACAATGAGCAGTTCTTC. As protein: CSAIRGASSYNEQFF.

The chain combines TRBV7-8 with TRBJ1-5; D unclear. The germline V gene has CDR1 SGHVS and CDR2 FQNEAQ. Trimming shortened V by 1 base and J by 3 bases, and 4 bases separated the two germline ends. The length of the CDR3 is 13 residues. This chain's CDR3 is CASSLVVNQPQHF. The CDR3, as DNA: TGTGCCAGCAGCTTAGTGGTCAATCAGCCCCAGCATTTT.

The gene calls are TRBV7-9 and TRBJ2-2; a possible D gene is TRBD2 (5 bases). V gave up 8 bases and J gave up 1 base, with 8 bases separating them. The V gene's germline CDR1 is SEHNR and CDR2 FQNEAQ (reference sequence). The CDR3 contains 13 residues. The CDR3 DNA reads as TGTGCCAGCCCCGGGATGAACACCGGGGAGCTGTTTTTT. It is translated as CASPGMNTGELFF.